The clone carrying this T cell receptor (beta chain) was counted only a few times. Germline V gives CDR1 MDHEN, CDR2 SYDVKM. The CDR3 totals 14 residues. V shed 2 bases and J shed 0 bases, with 8 bases lying between them. Libraries were prepared by immunoSEQ multiplex PCR; TCRdb keeps only in-frame clonotypes and omits some of them. The sample includes almost 750,000 clones, over 60% of them seen just once. The sample belongs to a study of shared clonotypes between healthy human individuals. This TCR derives from a woman aged 30 to 39 in good health. The chain joins TRBV28 to TRBJ2-7; unclear D gene. Material: memory CD4+ T cells sorted from blood. The subset here: CD45RA-negative fraction. CDR3 in DNA: TGTGCCAGCAGTTTAGAATTCCTCTCCTACGAGCAGTACTTC. It is translated as CASSLEFLSYEQYF.